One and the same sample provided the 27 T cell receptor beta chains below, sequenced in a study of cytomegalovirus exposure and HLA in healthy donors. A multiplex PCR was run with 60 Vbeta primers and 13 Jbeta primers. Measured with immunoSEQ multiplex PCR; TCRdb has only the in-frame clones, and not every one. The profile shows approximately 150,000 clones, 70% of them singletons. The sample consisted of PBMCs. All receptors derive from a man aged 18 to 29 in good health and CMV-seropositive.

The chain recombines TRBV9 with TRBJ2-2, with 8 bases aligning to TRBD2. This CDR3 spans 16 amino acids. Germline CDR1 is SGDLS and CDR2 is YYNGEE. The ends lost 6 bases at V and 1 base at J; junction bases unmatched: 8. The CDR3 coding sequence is TGTGCCAGCAACGTTGAGGCGGGAGGGAACACCGGGGAGCTGTTTTTT. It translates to CASNVEAGGNTGELFF.

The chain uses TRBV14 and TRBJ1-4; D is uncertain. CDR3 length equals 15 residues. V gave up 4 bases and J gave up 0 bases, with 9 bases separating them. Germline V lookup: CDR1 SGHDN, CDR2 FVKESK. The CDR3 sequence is CASSPRVATNEKLFF. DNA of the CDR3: TGTGCCAGCAGCCCACGGGTGGCAACTAATGAAAAACTGTTTTTT.

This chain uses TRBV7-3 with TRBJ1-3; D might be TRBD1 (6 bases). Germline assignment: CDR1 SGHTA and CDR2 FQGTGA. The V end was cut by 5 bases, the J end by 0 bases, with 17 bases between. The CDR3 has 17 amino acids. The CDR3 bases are TGTGCCAGCAGCCAAATAGCTACAGGGAGCTCTGGAAACACCATATATTTT. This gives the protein CASSQIATGSSGNTIYF.

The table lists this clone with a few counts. In DNA form, the CDR3 reads TGTGCCTTGAAAACGCAAAGCGGGAGGGCTGGCAATGAGCAGTTCTTC. Translation: CALKTQSGRAGNEQFF. The V and J genes are TRBV30 and TRBJ2-1; 10 bases align to TRBD2. Germline lookup yields CDR1 GTSNPN and CDR2 SVGIG (reference sequence). V shed 7 bases and J 6 bases; nucleotides not matched to a gene: 15. CDR3 length: 16 amino acids.

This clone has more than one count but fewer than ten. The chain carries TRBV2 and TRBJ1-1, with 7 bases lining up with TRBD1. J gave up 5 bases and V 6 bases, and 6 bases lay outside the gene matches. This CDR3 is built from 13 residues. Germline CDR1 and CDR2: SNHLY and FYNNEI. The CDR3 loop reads CASRGTVWTEAFF. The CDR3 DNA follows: TGTGCCAGCAGGGGGACAGTGTGGACTGAAGCTTTCTTT.

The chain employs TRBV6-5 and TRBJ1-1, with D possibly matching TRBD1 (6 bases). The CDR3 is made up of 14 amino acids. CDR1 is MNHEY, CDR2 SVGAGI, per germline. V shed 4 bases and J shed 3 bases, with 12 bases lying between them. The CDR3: CASSLTGQDTEAFF. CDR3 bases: TGTGCCAGCAGTTTGACAGGTCAGGACACTGAAGCTTTCTTT.

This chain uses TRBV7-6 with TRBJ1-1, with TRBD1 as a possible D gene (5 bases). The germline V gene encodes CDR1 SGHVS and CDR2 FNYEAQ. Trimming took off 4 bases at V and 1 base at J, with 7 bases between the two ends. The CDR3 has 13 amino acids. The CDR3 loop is CASSSDTNTEAFF. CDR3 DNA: TGTGCCAGCAGCTCGGACACGAACACTGAAGCTTTCTTT.

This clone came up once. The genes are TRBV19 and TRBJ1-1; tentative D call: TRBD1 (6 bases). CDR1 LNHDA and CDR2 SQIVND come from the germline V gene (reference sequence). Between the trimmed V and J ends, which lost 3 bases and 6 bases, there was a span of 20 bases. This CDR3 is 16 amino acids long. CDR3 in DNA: TGTGCCAGTAGTATTCCAGGGGACACTACAATAGCTGAAGCTTTCTTT. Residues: CASSIPGDTTIAEAFF.

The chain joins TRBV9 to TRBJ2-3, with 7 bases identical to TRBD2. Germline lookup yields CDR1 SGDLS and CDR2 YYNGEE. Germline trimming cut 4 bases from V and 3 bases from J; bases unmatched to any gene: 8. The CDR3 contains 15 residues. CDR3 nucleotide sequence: TGTGCCAGCAGCTCTGACGCCGGGGGGACAGATACGCAGTATTTT. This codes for CASSSDAGGTDTQYF.

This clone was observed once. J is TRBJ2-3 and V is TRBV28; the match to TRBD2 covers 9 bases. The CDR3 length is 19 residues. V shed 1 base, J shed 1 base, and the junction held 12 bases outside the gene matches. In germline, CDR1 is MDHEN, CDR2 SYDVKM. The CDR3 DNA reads TGTGCCAGCAGTTTATTTGGACTAGCGACCGGTTCGGGCACAGATACGCAGTATTTT. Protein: CASSLFGLATGSGTDTQYF.

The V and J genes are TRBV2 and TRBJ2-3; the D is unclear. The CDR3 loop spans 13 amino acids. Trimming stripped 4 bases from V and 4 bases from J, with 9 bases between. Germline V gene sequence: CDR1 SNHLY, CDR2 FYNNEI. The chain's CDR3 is CASSVVAPDTQYF. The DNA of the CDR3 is TGTGCCAGCAGTGTGGTGGCTCCAGATACGCAGTATTTT.

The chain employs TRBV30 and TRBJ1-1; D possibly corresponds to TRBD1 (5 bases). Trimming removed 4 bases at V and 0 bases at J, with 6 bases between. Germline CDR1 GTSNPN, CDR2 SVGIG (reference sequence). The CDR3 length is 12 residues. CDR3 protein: CAWNRMNTEAFF. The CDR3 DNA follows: TGTGCCTGGAACAGGATGAACACTGAAGCTTTCTTT.

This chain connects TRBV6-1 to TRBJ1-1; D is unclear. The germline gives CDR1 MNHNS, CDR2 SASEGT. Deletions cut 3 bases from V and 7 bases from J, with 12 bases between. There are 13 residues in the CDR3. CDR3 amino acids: CASSEIIRDEAFF. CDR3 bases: TGTGCCAGCAGTGAGATTATCCGCGATGAAGCTTTCTTT.

The chain's CDR3 is CAWDSTRSAEAFF. For the CDR3, the DNA is TGTGCCTGGGATTCAACAAGGAGCGCTGAAGCTTTCTTT. The chain links TRBV30 to TRBJ1-1; D unresolved. The length of the CDR3 is 13 residues. CDR1 and CDR2 (germline): GTSNPN, SVGIG (reference sequence). V lost 5 bases to trimming and J lost 6 bases, with 16 bases between them.

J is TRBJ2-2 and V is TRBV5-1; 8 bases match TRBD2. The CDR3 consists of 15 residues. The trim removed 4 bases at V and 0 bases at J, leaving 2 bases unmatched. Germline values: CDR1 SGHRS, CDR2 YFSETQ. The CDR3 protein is CASSGGGTNTGELFF. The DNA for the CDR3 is TGCGCCAGCAGCGGCGGGGGGACGAACACCGGGGAGCTGTTTTTT. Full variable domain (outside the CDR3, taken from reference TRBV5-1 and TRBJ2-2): KAGVTQTPRYLIKTRGQQVTLSCSPISGHRSVSWYQQTPGQGLQFLFEYFSETQRNKGNFPGRFSGRQFSNSRSEMNVSTLELGDSALYLCASSGGGTNTGELFFGEGSRLTVL.

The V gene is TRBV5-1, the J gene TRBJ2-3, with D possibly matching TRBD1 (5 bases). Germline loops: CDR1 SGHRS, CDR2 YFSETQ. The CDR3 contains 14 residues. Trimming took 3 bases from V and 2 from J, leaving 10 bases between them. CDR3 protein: CASSSQGPTDTQYF. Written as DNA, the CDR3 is TGCGCCAGCAGCTCCCAGGGTCCCACAGATACGCAGTATTTT.

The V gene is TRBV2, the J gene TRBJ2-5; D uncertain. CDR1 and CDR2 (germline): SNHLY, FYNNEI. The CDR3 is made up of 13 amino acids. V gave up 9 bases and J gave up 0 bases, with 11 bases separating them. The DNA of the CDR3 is TGTGCCAGTTTATTATCGTACCAAGAGACCCAGTACTTC. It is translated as CASLLSYQETQYF.

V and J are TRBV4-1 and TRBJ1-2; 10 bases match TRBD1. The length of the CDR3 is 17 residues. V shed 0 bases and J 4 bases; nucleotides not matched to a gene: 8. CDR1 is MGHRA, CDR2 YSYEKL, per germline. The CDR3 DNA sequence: TGCGCCAGCAGCCAAGATCCATGGGACAGGGGCGGCTATGGCTACACCTTC. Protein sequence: CASSQDPWDRGGYGYTF.

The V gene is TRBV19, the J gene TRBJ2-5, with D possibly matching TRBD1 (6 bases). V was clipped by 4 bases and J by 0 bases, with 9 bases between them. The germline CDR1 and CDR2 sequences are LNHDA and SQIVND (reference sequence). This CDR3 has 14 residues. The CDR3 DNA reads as TGTGCCAGTAGTAGAGGACAGCACCAAGAGACCCAGTACTTC. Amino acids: CASSRGQHQETQYF.

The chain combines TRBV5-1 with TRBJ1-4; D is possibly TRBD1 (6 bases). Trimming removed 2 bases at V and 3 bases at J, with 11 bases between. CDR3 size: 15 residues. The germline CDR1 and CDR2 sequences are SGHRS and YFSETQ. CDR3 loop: CASSLTRTANEKLFF. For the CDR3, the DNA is TGCGCCAGCAGCTTAACCAGGACAGCTAATGAAAAACTGTTTTTT. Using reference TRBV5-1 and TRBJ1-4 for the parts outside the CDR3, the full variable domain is KAGVTQTPRYLIKTRGQQVTLSCSPISGHRSVSWYQQTPGQGLQFLFEYFSETQRNKGNFPGRFSGRQFSNSRSEMNVSTLELGDSALYLCASSLTRTANEKLFFGSGTQLSVL.

The CDR3 region is CASSTTGITEAFF. The CDR3 DNA reads TGTGCCAGCAGCACGACAGGGATCACTGAAGCTTTCTTT. The rearrangement uses TRBV7-9 and TRBJ1-1; 7 bases are shared with TRBD1. Germline lookup yields CDR1 SEHNR and CDR2 FQNEAQ (reference sequence). The J segment lost 4 bases and the V segment lost 5 bases, leaving 4 bases of the junction unmatched. The CDR3 has 13 residues.

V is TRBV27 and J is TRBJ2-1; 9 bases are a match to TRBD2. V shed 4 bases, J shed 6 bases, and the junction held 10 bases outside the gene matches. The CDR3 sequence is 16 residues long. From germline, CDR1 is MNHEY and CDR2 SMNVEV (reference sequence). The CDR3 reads CASSWAGGPRRNEQFF. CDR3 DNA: TGTGCCAGCAGTTGGGCGGGAGGGCCGCGGCGCAATGAGCAGTTCTTC.

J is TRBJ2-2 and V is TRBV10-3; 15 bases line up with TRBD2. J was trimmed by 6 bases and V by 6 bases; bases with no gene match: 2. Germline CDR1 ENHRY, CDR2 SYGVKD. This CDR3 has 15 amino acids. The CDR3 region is CAIRRTSGRAGELFF. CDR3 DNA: TGTGCCATCAGGAGGACTAGCGGGAGGGCCGGGGAGCTGTTTTTT.

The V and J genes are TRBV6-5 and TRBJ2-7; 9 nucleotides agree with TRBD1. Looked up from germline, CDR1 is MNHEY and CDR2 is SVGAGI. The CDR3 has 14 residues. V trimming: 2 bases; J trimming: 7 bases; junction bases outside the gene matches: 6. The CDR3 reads CASSYQGTGREQYV. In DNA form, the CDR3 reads TGTGCCAGCAGTTACCAAGGGACAGGGCGAGAGCAGTACGTC.

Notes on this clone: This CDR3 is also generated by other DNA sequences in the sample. This CDR3 is CASSLRGGETQYF. In DNA form, the CDR3 reads TGTGCCAGCAGCTTGAGGGGGGGGGAGACCCAGTACTTC. The V call is TRBV5-4, the J call TRBJ2-5; D may be TRBD2 (7 bases). The CDR3 consists of 13 residues. The germline V and J ends were trimmed by 1 base and 5 bases, with 9 bases remaining between them. CDR1 is SGHNT and CDR2 is YYREEE in the germline V gene (reference sequence).

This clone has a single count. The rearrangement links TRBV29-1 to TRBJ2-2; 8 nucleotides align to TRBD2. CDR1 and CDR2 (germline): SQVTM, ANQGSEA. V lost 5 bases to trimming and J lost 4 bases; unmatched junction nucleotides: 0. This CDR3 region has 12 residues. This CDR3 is CSVTSGTGELFF. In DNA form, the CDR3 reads TGCAGCGTTACTAGCGGCACCGGGGAGCTGTTTTTT.

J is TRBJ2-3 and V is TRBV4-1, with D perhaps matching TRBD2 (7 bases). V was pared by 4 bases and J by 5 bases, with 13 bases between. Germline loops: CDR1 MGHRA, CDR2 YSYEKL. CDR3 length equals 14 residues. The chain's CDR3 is CASSLGGLGDTQYF. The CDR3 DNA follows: TGCGCCAGCAGCCTCGGGGGGCTGGGAGATACGCAGTATTTT.